This section outlines one TCR beta chain sequence together with its context. Unique molecular identifiers were incorporated during preparation of the TCRbeta library. From the PCR reads, TCRdb called clonotypes with MiXCR, one entry per CDR3 protein. The sample lists almost 500,000 distinct CDR3 sequences; over 9.5% were seen once. The germline V gene has CDR1 LGHDT and CDR2 YNNKEL (reference sequence). Trimming removed 4 bases at V and 2 bases at J, with 9 bases between. The CDR3 contains 14 residues. This entry comes from a study of T-cell reconstitution after alpha-beta-depleted transplantation in children.

This chain connects TRBV3-1 to TRBJ2-4; D unclear. Sequencing was performed on PBMCs, taken before TCRalphabeta/CD19-depleted stem cell transplant. The sequence came from a child under 10 years old with inherited bone marrow failure, due to receive a stem cell transplant. In nucleotides, the CDR3 is TGTGCCAGCAGCCCCCGCGGTACCAAAAACATTCAGTACTTC. This sequence encodes CASSPRGTKNIQYF.